Below, 15 T cell receptor beta chains from the same sample are listed, as sequenced in a study of graft-versus-host responses after intestinal transplantation. Antigens of these TCRs are unknown. The method was immunoSEQ multiplex PCR; TCRdb's version includes in-frame clones alone and lacks a portion of them. The data contain about 98,000 clones, under 85% of them singletons. This specimen was unstimulated CD8+ T cells sorted from spleen or lymph node cells, taken before intestinal transplant. The receptors come from a human donor who received an intestinal transplant.

J is TRBJ2-5 and V is TRBV18; no reliable D call. The length of the CDR3 is 15 residues. Germline lookup yields CDR1 KGHSH and CDR2 LQKENI. V was trimmed by 6 bases and J by 1 base, leaving 15 bases between them. The CDR3 here is CASSPDLSRQETQYF. CDR3 DNA sequence: TGTGCCAGCTCCCCCGATCTGTCCCGCCAAGAGACCCAGTACTTC.

V usage is TRBV4-1 and J usage is TRBJ2-2; D is uncertain. Trimming took 6 bases from V and 5 from J, leaving 10 bases between them. Per germline, CDR1 MGHRA and CDR2 YSYEKL. CDR3 length: 13 residues. CDR3 sequence reads: CASSSVGTGELFF. The CDR3 DNA is TGCGCCAGCAGTTCAGTCGGGACCGGGGAGCTGTTTTTT.

V is TRBV4-1 and J is TRBJ1-5; no clear D. Looked up from germline, CDR1 is MGHRA and CDR2 is YSYEKL. Trimming left V 0 bases short and J 3 bases short, with 9 bases between. The CDR3 is 15 amino acids. CDR3 in amino acids: CASSQDRGTNQPQHF. The CDR3 bases are TGCGCCAGCAGCCAAGATCGGGGTACCAATCAGCCCCAGCATTTT.

The chain has TRBV4-2 and TRBJ2-5, with D maybe TRBD1 (5 bases). The CDR3 runs to 14 residues. The germline gives CDR1 LGHNA, CDR2 YNFKEQ. Trimming took 7 bases from V and 3 from J, leaving 15 bases between them. CDR3 in amino acids: CASISRQLEETQYF. The DNA for the CDR3 is TGTGCCAGCATCTCAAGACAGTTAGAAGAGACCCAGTACTTC.

This clone appeared a few times. The gene calls are TRBV4-2 and TRBJ2-7, with a possible D match to TRBD2 (7 bases). The V end lost 0 bases, the J end lost 4 bases, and 22 bases lay between the germline ends. The CDR3 is 18 amino acids. The germline V gene encodes CDR1 LGHNA and CDR2 YNFKEQ. CDR3 in DNA: TGTGCCAGCAGCCAAGATCTAGGGGGGGGCCATTCCTTATACGAGCAGTACTTC. Protein: CASSQDLGGGHSLYEQYF.

V gene TRBV7-8 combines with J gene TRBJ2-3; 7 nucleotides line up with TRBD2. Germline CDR1 reads SGHVS; CDR2 reads FQNEAQ. The ends lost 5 bases at V and 2 bases at J; junction bases unmatched: 7. The CDR3 is made up of 15 amino acids. The CDR3 protein is CASSPGSGPTDTQYF. Written as DNA, the CDR3 is TGTGCCAGCAGCCCGGGTAGCGGGCCCACAGATACGCAGTATTTT.

This rearrangement joins TRBV4-1 to TRBJ2-2; 8 bases are a match to TRBD1. The CDR3 is made up of 16 amino acids. J lost 4 bases, V lost 1 base, and 5 bases had no gene match. Germline V CDR1 and CDR2: MGHRA, YSYEKL. CDR3 amino acids: CASSQGTGLSTGELFF. In DNA form, the CDR3 reads TGCGCCAGCAGCCAAGGGACAGGGTTATCCACCGGGGAGCTGTTTTTT.

The chain is built from TRBV28 and TRBJ1-3, with D unclear. V was shortened by 1 base and J by 0 bases, with 4 bases between the two germline ends. Germline V CDR1 and CDR2: MDHEN, SYDVKM. This CDR3 is 14 amino acids long. The CDR3 loop reads CASSLLGSGNTIYF. The CDR3 DNA reads as TGTGCCAGCAGTTTATTGGGCTCTGGAAACACCATATATTTT.

V and J are TRBV2 and TRBJ1-1, with 7 positions matching TRBD1. The CDR3 has 12 residues. Trimming at V came to 9 bases and at J to 2 bases, leaving 3 bases not matched to a gene. CDR1 is SNHLY and CDR2 is FYNNEI in the germline V gene. CDR3 protein: CARTGHNTEAFF. The CDR3 bases are TGTGCCAGGACAGGGCACAACACTGAAGCTTTCTTT.

The chain is built from TRBV5-1 and TRBJ2-7, with D unclear. This CDR3 is built from 14 residues. Trimming pared 0 bases from V and 3 bases from J, leaving 10 bases between. Germline V CDR1 and CDR2: SGHRS, YFSETQ. The CDR3 DNA reads TGCGCCAGCAGCTTGGACAGCGTCCTCTACGAGCAGTACTTC. It is translated as CASSLDSVLYEQYF.

V and J are TRBV29-1 and TRBJ2-1; D may be TRBD2 (6 bases). The germline CDR1 and CDR2 sequences are SQVTM and ANQGSEA. The length of the CDR3 is 12 residues. Trimming removed 7 bases from V and 8 bases from J, with 15 bases in between. The CDR3 DNA follows: TGCAGCGCGGGGACTCACATTGATGAGCAGTTCTTC. This gives the protein CSAGTHIDEQFF.

V and J are TRBV13 and TRBJ2-1; TRBD2 aligns across 8 bases. This CDR3 comprises 19 residues. The V and J ends lost 6 bases and 0 bases, in that order; junction bases with no gene match: 16. Per germline, CDR1 PRHDT and CDR2 FYEKMQ (reference sequence). The DNA for the CDR3 is TGTGCCAGCAGTCAATACCCGAGCGGGAGCAGCCTCTCCTACAATGAGCAGTTCTTC. Amino acid sequence: CASSQYPSGSSLSYNEQFF.

This chain joins TRBV6-1 and TRBJ2-1, with 7 bases lining up with TRBD2. The CDR3 is made up of 18 amino acids. The trim removed 3 bases at V and 7 bases at J, leaving 18 bases unmatched. Per germline, CDR1 MNHNS and CDR2 SASEGT. The CDR3 spells CASSEGYGGGLKGNEQFF. CDR3 nucleotide sequence: TGTGCCAGCAGTGAGGGGTACGGCGGGGGACTAAAAGGAAATGAGCAGTTCTTC.

The chain combines TRBV7-6 with TRBJ2-7; 9 bases align to TRBD2. CDR3 size: 13 residues. V lost 5 bases to trimming and J lost 4 bases; unmatched junction nucleotides: 3. Germline V CDR1 and CDR2: SGHVS, FNYEAQ. CDR3 residues: CASSQTSGYEQYF. DNA for the CDR3: TGTGCCAGCAGCCAGACTAGCGGATACGAGCAGTACTTC.

The CDR3 protein is CASSPVEGFNEKLFF. The CDR3 nucleotides are TGTGCCAGCTCACCGGTTGAGGGCTTTAATGAAAAACTGTTTTTT. This chain joins TRBV18 and TRBJ1-4; D is undetermined. The CDR3 is made up of 15 amino acids. V shed 3 bases and J shed 4 bases, with 12 bases lying between them. CDR1 is KGHSH and CDR2 is LQKENI in the germline V gene.